A selection of T cell receptor beta chains follows, all from one sample in a study of cytomegalovirus exposure and HLA in healthy donors. TCRdb's table, derived via immunoSEQ multiplex PCR, lists solely in-frame clones and lacks some. The data contain roughly 120,000 clones, around 78% of them singletons. Sequencing used PBMCs. Receptors were obtained from a middle-aged man in good health and CMV-seronegative. The CDR3 runs from the conserved cysteine through the conserved F or W. Fields, in order: J gene, D gene, clone size, V gene, CDR3 protein, CDR3 DNA. D genes are given only for firm matches. Not every row has a clone size; where given, it reads once, few, many or a size class.

>TRBJ2-1|TRBD2|.|TRBV12-5
CASGLLAGLAGGSLQGEQFF
TGTGCTAGTGGTTTGCTGGCGGGACTAGCGGGGGGGAGTCTACAAGGTGAGCAGTTCTTC
>TRBJ1-1|TRBD1|.|TRBV30
CAWNRDSMNTEAFF
TGTGCCTGGAACCGGGACAGCATGAACACTGAAGCTTTCTTT
>TRBJ1-1|.|.|TRBV5-1
CASSLDTGNTEAFF
TGCGCCAGCAGCTTAGATACAGGGAACACTGAAGCTTTCTTT
>TRBJ1-2|.|.|TRBV4-2
CASSQAMDSYGYTF
TGTGCCAGCAGCCAAGCAATGGACAGCTATGGCTACACCTTC
>TRBJ1-5|TRBD1|.|TRBV2
CASRVDRENQPQHF
TGTGCCAGCAGAGTAGACAGGGAGAATCAGCCCCAGCATTTT
>TRBJ2-2|.|.|TRBV5-1
CASRWGLLGTGELFF
TGCGCCAGCAGGTGGGGGCTATTAGGCACCGGGGAGCTGTTTTTT
>TRBJ1-1|.|.|TRBV27
CATFSGGTEAFF
TGTGCCACCTTTTCGGGGGGCACTGAAGCTTTCTTT
>TRBJ2-7|.|few|TRBV28
CAWGVNYYEQYF
TGTGCCTGGGGGGTCAACTACTACGAGCAGTACTTC
>TRBJ1-4|TRBD1|.|TRBV5-4
CASSFGGQLTTNEKLFF
TGTGCCAGCAGCTTTGGGGGACAGCTTACAACTAATGAAAAACTGTTTTTT
>TRBJ2-3|.|.|TRBV4-1
CASSHNTDTQYF
TGCGCCAGCAGCCACAACACAGATACGCAGTATTTT
>TRBJ2-5|TRBD1|.|TRBV7-2
CASSRTGLFETQYF
TGTGCCAGCAGTCGGACAGGGCTTTTCGAGACCCAGTACTTC
>TRBJ1-1|TRBD1|.|TRBV7-9
CASSLGRTGRSTEAFF
TGTGCCAGCAGCTTAGGCCGGACAGGGCGGAGCACTGAAGCTTTCTTT
>TRBJ1-1|TRBD1|.|TRBV7-9
CASSSQGQVLTEAFF
TGTGCCAGCAGCTCTCAGGGACAGGTCCTCACTGAAGCTTTCTTT
>TRBJ2-2|.|.|TRBV19
CASMGGTGELFF
TGTGCCAGTATGGGAGGCACCGGGGAGCTGTTTTTT
>TRBJ1-1|TRBD1|.|TRBV4-2
CASSPDWTGVAEAFF
TGTGCCAGCAGCCCAGATTGGACAGGGGTGGCTGAAGCTTTCTTT
>TRBJ1-3|TRBD1|.|TRBV7-2
CASSFGTGGRGGNTIYF
TGTGCCAGCAGCTTCGGGACAGGGGGAAGAGGTGGAAACACCATATATTTT
>TRBJ1-1|.|few|TRBV7-6
CASSQGSRAEAFF
TGTGCCAGCAGCCAGGGCTCCAGGGCTGAAGCTTTCTTT
>TRBJ2-7|TRBD2|few|TRBV9
CASSPTRTSGGSYEQYF
TGTGCCAGCAGCCCGACGCGGACTAGCGGGGGGTCCTACGAGCAGTACTTC
>TRBJ1-1|.|once|TRBV7-6
CASSLVTGGNTEAFF
TGTGCCAGCAGCTTAGTAACGGGGGGGAACACTGAAGCTTTCTTT
>TRBJ2-3|TRBD2|.|TRBV19
CASSSTSGGFADTQYF
TGTGCCAGTAGTTCTACTAGCGGGGGGTTTGCAGATACGCAGTATTTT
>TRBJ1-4|TRBD1|few|TRBV6-5
CASSPPGQLNEKLFF
TGTGCCAGCAGTCCCCCGGGACAGTTAAATGAAAAACTGTTTTTT
>TRBJ1-2|.|once|TRBV11-2
CASSQSGIFYGYTF
TGTGCCAGCAGCCAATCAGGGATCTTCTATGGCTACACCTTC